The clone carrying this T cell receptor (beta chain) appeared a few times. The PCR had 60 Vbeta and 13 Jbeta primers. Repertoires were generated with immunoSEQ multiplex PCR, while TCRdb's copy carries only in-frame clones and drops some. The sample holds some 150,000 clones, approximately 10% seen once. Trimming removed 5 bases at V and 0 bases at J, with 17 bases between. This CDR3 contains 17 residues. CDR1 is SNHLY and CDR2 is FYNNEI in the germline V gene. The data were taken from a study of cytomegalovirus exposure and HLA in healthy donors. The sequencing sample was made of PBMCs. The chain carries TRBV2 and TRBJ1-5, with TRBD1 as a possible D gene (5 bases). This receptor was identified in a woman aged 40 to 50 in good health and CMV-seropositive. The CDR3 reads CASSHTLTGYSNQPQHF. DNA for the CDR3: TGTGCCAGCAGTCACACCCTTACAGGTTATAGCAATCAGCCCCAGCATTTT.